The 17 T cell receptor beta chains given below trace back to one sample, sequenced in a study of blood T cell repertoires in COVID-19. TCRdb's table, derived via immunoSEQ multiplex PCR, lists solely in-frame clones and lacks some. Seen here are a few hundred thousand clones, just over 85% observed once, and the top ten hold 3.5% to 4%. The sequencing sample was made of PBMCs or T cells enriched from blood (not recorded which). The receptors shown here come from a middle-aged woman with acute COVID-19.

The chain recombines TRBV6-5 with TRBJ2-3; D is perhaps TRBD2 (6 bases). Trimming shortened V by 8 bases and J by 2 bases, and 14 bases separated the two germline ends. The germline V gene encodes CDR1 MNHEY and CDR2 SVGAGI. The CDR3 length is 14 residues. For the CDR3, the DNA is TGTGCCAGCGGGAGGCCGGTCCCCACAGATACGCAGTATTTT. This translates into CASGRPVPTDTQYF.

The chain links TRBV18 to TRBJ2-5; the D is unclear. V was trimmed by 1 base and J by 1 base, leaving 7 bases between them. The V gene's germline CDR1 is KGHSH and CDR2 LQKENI. The CDR3 is 14 residues long. The CDR3 sequence: CASSPRQIQETQYF. DNA for the CDR3: TGTGCCAGCTCACCACGTCAGATCCAAGAGACCCAGTACTTC.

This clone has a handful of counts. This sequence joins TRBV5-6 and TRBJ2-2; 8 bases are a match to TRBD1. The germline gives CDR1 SGHDT, CDR2 YYEEEE. The CDR3 has 16 residues. V shed 3 bases, J shed 4 bases, and the junction held 8 bases outside the gene matches. The CDR3 region is CASSSRTGLSTGELFF. CDR3 in DNA: TGTGCCAGCAGCTCACGGACAGGGTTGTCCACCGGGGAGCTGTTTTTT.

The genes are TRBV27 and TRBJ1-5; 11 bases line up with TRBD1. CDR1 and CDR2 from the germline V gene are MNHEY and SMNVEV (reference sequence). Trimming removed 5 bases from V and 6 bases from J; junction bases left unmatched: 6. This CDR3 contains 15 residues. DNA for the CDR3: TGTGCCAGCAGTCGGGAGGGGACAGGGGGTCAGCCCCAGCATTTT. It specifies CASSREGTGGQPQHF.

The V call is TRBV6-5, the J call TRBJ2-3, with 9 bases fitting TRBD2. In germline, CDR1 is MNHEY, CDR2 SVGAGI. V was clipped by 2 bases and J by 4 bases; unmatched bases: 7. The CDR3 runs 16 residues. For the CDR3, the DNA is TGTGCCAGCAGTTACAGGGGCGGGAGGGCCGCAGATACGCAGTATTTT. Translation gives CASSYRGGRAADTQYF.

This chain joins TRBV3-1 (or the pseudogene TRBV3-2) and TRBJ2-1; D call uncertain. The germline V gene has CDR1 LGHDT and CDR2 YNNKEL (reference sequence). This CDR3 has 13 amino acids. Trimming removed 1 base at V and 7 bases at J, with 8 bases between. Here the CDR3 reads CASSQAARNEQFF. CDR3 DNA sequence: TGTGCCAGCAGCCAAGCGGCGAGGAATGAGCAGTTCTTC.

This chain connects TRBV27 to TRBJ2-7, with TRBD2 as a possible D gene (5 bases). CDR3 length equals 13 residues. Trimming took 5 bases from V and 3 from J, leaving 11 bases between them. CDR1 is MNHEY, CDR2 SMNVEV, per germline (reference sequence). CDR3 loop: CASSLLGVYEQYF. CDR3 coding DNA: TGTGCCAGCAGTCTTCTCGGGGTCTACGAGCAGTACTTC.

The chain has TRBV3-1 (or the pseudogene TRBV3-2) and TRBJ2-1, with D possibly matching TRBD2 (6 bases). The germline V and J ends were trimmed by 0 bases and 9 bases, with 12 bases remaining between them. CDR1 LGHDT and CDR2 YNNKEL come from the germline V gene (reference sequence). This CDR3 region has 14 residues. CDR3 bases: TGTGCCAGCAGCCAAGAGCCCCTGGGGGGTGAGCAGTTCTTC. Encoded protein: CASSQEPLGGEQFF.

The CDR3 nucleotides are TGTGCCAGCACCCCGTACAGGGCGGAGACCCAGTACTTC. Translation gives CASTPYRAETQYF. The chain is built from TRBV5-8 and TRBJ2-5; maybe TRBD1 (6 bases). The CDR3 consists of 13 residues. The germline CDR1 and CDR2 sequences are SGHTS and YDEGEE. The V end was cut by 6 bases, the J end by 5 bases, with 14 bases between.

This rearrangement joins TRBV7-2 to TRBJ2-2; 8 bases are shared with TRBD1. CDR1 is SGHTA, CDR2 FQGNSA, per germline. The CDR3 has 15 residues. Unmatched junction bases numbered 4, after V lost 1 base and J lost 6 bases. The CDR3 loop is CASSLGTGLSGELFF. As DNA, the CDR3 is TGTGCCAGCAGCTTAGGGACAGGGCTCTCCGGGGAGCTGTTTTTT.

The chain carries TRBV6-5 and TRBJ2-3, with a possible D match to TRBD2 (5 bases). This CDR3 region has 11 residues. Trimming cost V 6 bases and J 6 bases, with 7 bases left between them. Looked up from germline, CDR1 is MNHEY and CDR2 is SVGAGI. CDR3 residues: CASRQRDTQYF. The CDR3 nucleotides read TGTGCCAGCAGACAGCGGGATACGCAGTATTTT.

V usage is TRBV5-6 and J usage is TRBJ1-2; 7 nucleotides line up with TRBD1. CDR1 is SGHDT and CDR2 is YYEEEE in the germline V gene. There are 14 residues in the CDR3. The J segment lost 3 bases and the V segment lost 3 bases, leaving 5 bases of the junction unmatched. The CDR3: CASSWDRGDYGYTF. The CDR3 DNA reads TGTGCCAGCAGCTGGGACAGAGGGGACTATGGCTACACCTTC.

This chain uses TRBV11-2 with TRBJ2-2; D possibly corresponds to TRBD1 (6 bases). V shed 8 bases and J shed 0 bases, with 10 bases lying between them. Germline lookup yields CDR1 SGHAT and CDR2 FQNNGV. The CDR3 is made up of 14 amino acids. CDR3 nucleotide sequence: TGTGCCAGCGGATGGACAGCGAACACCGGGGAGCTGTTTTTT. Protein product: CASGWTANTGELFF.

The sample holds one count of this clone. V and J are TRBV15 and TRBJ1-2; tentative D call: TRBD1 (5 bases). This CDR3 contains 17 residues. Trimming took 6 bases from V and 4 from J, leaving 24 bases between them. CDR1 is LNHNV, CDR2 YYDKDF, per germline (reference sequence). The CDR3 coding sequence is TGTGCCACCAGGGGGGGTTCCCTTCCCCAAAGAGGCTATGGCTACACCTTC. It yields the protein CATRGGSLPQRGYGYTF.

The rearrangement uses TRBV6-5 and TRBJ2-3; 7 positions match TRBD2. CDR1 and CDR2 from the germline V gene are MNHEY and SVGAGI. Unmatched junction bases numbered 4, after V lost 0 bases and J lost 1 base. The length of the CDR3 is 16 residues. The CDR3 loop reads CASSYSLAGGTDTQYF. The CDR3 nucleotides read TGTGCCAGCAGTTACTCTTTAGCGGGTGGCACAGATACGCAGTATTTT.

The V call is TRBV18, the J call TRBJ1-1, with a tentative D call TRBD1 (6 bases). The CDR3 contains 16 residues. Looked up from germline, CDR1 is KGHSH and CDR2 is LQKENI. Deletions cut 1 base from V and 3 bases from J, with 15 bases between. The CDR3 here is CASSPRLQGWDTEAFF. The DNA for the CDR3 is TGTGCCAGCTCACCACGACTACAGGGTTGGGACACTGAAGCTTTCTTT. The full variable domain, rest sourced from reference TRBV18 and TRBJ1-1, is NAGVMQNPRHLVRRRGQEARLRCSPMKGHSHVYWYRQLPEEGLKFMVYLQKENIIDESGMPKERFSAEFPKEGPSILRIQQVVRGDSAAYFCASSPRLQGWDTEAFFGQGTRLTVV.

The chain couples TRBV28 to TRBJ2-1; TRBD2 matches at 7 bases. Germline CDR1 is MDHEN and CDR2 is SYDVKM. Losses at the gene ends were 7 bases for V and 7 bases for J; bases not matched to a gene: 13. This CDR3 comprises 15 residues. CDR3 sequence reads: CASKLGGSGYNEQFF. In DNA, the CDR3 is TGTGCCAGCAAATTGGGCGGGAGCGGATATAATGAGCAGTTCTTC. Supplemented by reference TRBV28 and TRBJ2-1, the full variable domain reads DVKVTQSSRYLVKRTGEKVFLECVQDMDHENMFWYRQDPGLGLRLIYFSYDVKMKEKGDIPEGYSVSREKKERFSLILESASTNQTSMYLCASKLGGSGYNEQFFGPGTRLTVL.